A selection of T cell receptor beta chains follows, all from one sample in a study of spatial heterogeneity in lung cancer. TCRdb re-analysed the 5' RACE reads in MiXCR, keeping a single row per CDR3 protein. In the table there are 100,000 to 110,000 distinct CDR3 sequences, 3.5% to 5% of which are singletons. This specimen was lung tumor tissue, taken at surgery. These receptors originate from a male donor with early-stage non-small cell lung cancer. Each CDR3 is given with its conserved first and last residue. Each record gives: J gene, V gene, D gene, clone size, CDR3 protein, CDR3 DNA. D genes are given only for firm matches. For some rows the clone size is stated as once, few or many, or as a class when expanded; others skip it.

J: TRBJ2-7; V: TRBV28; D: .; size: .; CDR3: CASRNSYEQYF; DNA: TGTGCCAGCAGAAATTCCTACGAGCAGTACTTC
J: TRBJ2-1; V: TRBV10-3; D: .; size: .; CDR3: CATSGDSNEQFF; DNA: TGTGCCACTTCGGGAGACTCAAATGAGCAGTTCTTC
J: TRBJ2-7; V: TRBV6-6; D: TRBD2; size: many; CDR3: CASSYRGRWDEQYF; DNA: TGTGCCAGCAGTTACCGCGGGAGGTGGGACGAGCAGTACTTC
J: TRBJ2-3; V: TRBV6-5; D: .; size: many; CDR3: CASSLTGGTDTQYF; DNA: TGTGCCAGCAGCCTCACGGGGGGCACAGATACGCAGTATTTT
J: TRBJ1-5; V: TRBV7-6; D: .; size: many; CDR3: CASSSGSGKPQHF; DNA: TGTGCCAGCAGCTCCGGGAGCGGGAAGCCCCAGCATTTT
J: TRBJ1-2; V: TRBV5-1; D: .; size: many; CDR3: CASSLGPTDGYTF; DNA: TGCGCCAGCAGCTTGGGCCCGACAGATGGCTACACCTTC
J: TRBJ1-1; V: TRBV12-3/TRBV12-4; D: .; size: many; CDR3: CASSPSRENTEAFF; DNA: TGTGCCAGCAGTCCCTCCCGAGAGAACACTGAAGCTTTCTTT
J: TRBJ2-7; V: TRBV29-1; D: TRBD2; size: many; CDR3: CSVEASGTDEQYF; DNA: TGCAGCGTTGAGGCTAGCGGGACTGACGAGCAGTACTTC
J: TRBJ2-1; V: TRBV28; D: .; size: few; CDR3: CASSLVRSYNEQFF; DNA: TGTGCCAGCAGTTTAGTGCGCTCCTACAATGAGCAGTTCTTC
J: TRBJ1-1; V: TRBV11-2; D: .; size: many; CDR3: CASSLGYDGRSTEAFF; DNA: TGTGCCAGCAGCTTAGGGTATGATGGCCGGAGCACTGAAGCTTTCTTT
J: TRBJ2-7; V: TRBV10-3; D: TRBD1; size: many; CDR3: CAISARQGQGAHEQYF; DNA: TGTGCCATCAGTGCCCGCCAGGGACAGGGGGCGCACGAGCAGTACTTC
J: TRBJ1-1; V: TRBV20-1; D: .; size: .; CDR3: CSAPTGTLSAFF; DNA: TGCAGTGCTCCGACAGGCACTTTGTCGGCTTTCTTT
J: TRBJ2-3; V: TRBV6-6; D: TRBD1; size: many; CDR3: CASSLGQGGSDTQYF; DNA: TGTGCCAGCAGTCTGGGACAGGGGGGGTCAGATACGCAGTATTTT
J: TRBJ1-1; V: TRBV7-9; D: .; size: many; CDR3: CASSLDRAPREAFF; DNA: TGTGCCAGCAGCTTAGACAGAGCACCTCGCGAAGCTTTCTTT
J: TRBJ2-1; V: TRBV20-1; D: .; size: many; CDR3: CSAPSGSYNEQFF; DNA: TGCAGTGCCCCCTCGGGATCCTACAATGAGCAGTTCTTC
J: TRBJ1-2; V: TRBV25-1; D: .; size: many; CDR3: CASSEERHYGYTF; DNA: TGTGCCAGCAGTGAGGAAAGGCACTATGGCTACACCTTC
J: TRBJ2-5; V: TRBV11-2; D: .; size: many; CDR3: CASSVMRETQYF; DNA: TGTGCCAGCAGCGTAATGCGAGAGACCCAGTACTTC
J: TRBJ2-3; V: TRBV6-6; D: .; size: many; CDR3: CATGILTDTQYF; DNA: TGTGCGACAGGAATTCTCACAGATACGCAGTATTTT
J: TRBJ2-2; V: TRBV12-3/TRBV12-4; D: TRBD2; size: many; CDR3: CASSFGGRASRELFF; DNA: TGTGCCAGCAGTTTCGGCGGGAGGGCCAGCCGGGAGCTGTTTTTT
J: TRBJ2-7; V: TRBV28; D: .; size: many; CDR3: CASRGADAIHYEQYF; DNA: TGTGCCAGCCGCGGGGCAGACGCTATCCACTACGAGCAGTACTTC
J: TRBJ2-1; V: TRBV20-1; D: TRBD1; size: many; CDR3: CSARDYRDSSSYNEQFF; DNA: TGCAGTGCTAGAGATTACCGGGACAGTAGCTCCTACAATGAGCAGTTCTTC
J: TRBJ1-1; V: TRBV12-3/TRBV12-4; D: .; size: many; CDR3: CASSLDDGEAFF; DNA: TGTGCCAGCAGTTTAGACGATGGTGAAGCTTTCTTT
J: TRBJ1-6; V: TRBV28; D: TRBD1; size: many; CDR3: CASSRTGIRSPLHF; DNA: TGTGCCAGCAGCCGGACAGGGATTAGGTCACCCCTCCACTTT
J: TRBJ2-1; V: TRBV4-1; D: .; size: few; CDR3: CASSQEENSYITSYNEQFF; DNA: TGCGCCAGCAGCCAAGAAGAGAACTCCTACATCACTTCCTACAATGAGCAGTTCTTC
J: TRBJ1-1; V: TRBV28; D: .; size: many; CDR3: CASSWGAEAFF; DNA: TGTGCCAGCAGTTGGGGGGCTGAAGCTTTCTTT
J: TRBJ1-6; V: TRBV6-2/TRBV6-3; D: .; size: many; CDR3: CASSYRRGYNSPLHF; DNA: TGTGCCAGCAGTTACAGGCGGGGGTATAATTCACCCCTCCACTTT
J: TRBJ1-2; V: TRBV5-1; D: .; size: many; CDR3: CASSSSVLYGYTF; DNA: TGCGCCAGCAGCTCATCAGTCCTCTATGGCTACACCTTC
J: TRBJ2-7; V: TRBV30; D: .; size: many; CDR3: CAWGGTGTATPYEQYF; DNA: TGTGCCTGGGGCGGGACCGGGACAGCGACTCCCTACGAGCAGTACTTC
J: TRBJ2-1; V: TRBV5-1; D: TRBD1; size: many; CDR3: CASRGQGTVLSLNNEQFF; DNA: TGCGCCAGCAGAGGACAGGGTACGGTGCTGTCTCTAAACAATGAGCAGTTCTTC
J: TRBJ2-7; V: TRBV10-3; D: .; size: many; CDR3: CAISNRDGSREQYF; DNA: TGTGCCATCAGTAACCGGGACGGTTCTCGTGAGCAGTACTTC